This T cell receptor beta chain derives from a study of shared clonotypes between healthy human individuals. Study at large: Each donor had three CD4 naive, three CD4 memory, two CD8 naive and one CD8 memory plate.

Measured with immunoSEQ multiplex PCR; TCRdb has only the in-frame clones, and not every one. The sample lists roughly 320,000 clones; about nine tenths were seen once. The study drew its donors from healthy HIV-negative adults without recent acute infections or vaccinations. To make CD8 memory, CD45RO+ cells were put together with CCR7-negative CD45RA+ TemRA cells. Only one count was recorded for this clone. Its antigen remains unidentified. The V and J ends lost 0 bases and 0 bases respectively, with 3 bases between them. The CDR3 is 14 amino acids. Germline V gene sequence: CDR1 MNHNY, CDR2 SVGAGI (reference sequence). General study findings and limits: Enrolling few donors narrowed the genetic and exposure-history diversity that was represented.

Sequences were obtained from memory CD8+ T cells sorted from blood. The sample's subset: CD45RO+ cells pooled with CCR7-negative TemRA cells. This sequence was found in a man aged 18 to 30 in good health. The J gene is TRBJ1-3, the V gene TRBV6-6; D gene uncertain. The CDR3 protein is CASSYSSSGNTIYF. Written as DNA, the CDR3 is TGTGCCAGCAGTTACTCGAGCTCTGGAAACACCATATATTTT.